This passage covers 17 T cell receptor beta chains from one sample sequenced in a study of cytomegalovirus exposure and HLA in healthy donors. PCR amplification relied on 60 Vbeta primers (plus 13 Jbeta primers). TCRdb's copy holds only in-frame clones and misses some; the assay was immunoSEQ multiplex PCR. Of fewer than 75,000 clones listed, 75% are singletons. Sequencing was performed on PBMCs. The source of these receptors is a man in his 70s in good health and CMV-seronegative.

V gene TRBV5-1 combines with J gene TRBJ2-1; TRBD2 is a possible D gene (5 bases). The germline V gene encodes CDR1 SGHRS and CDR2 YFSETQ. V was pared by 0 bases and J by 5 bases, with 15 bases between. CDR3 size: 16 residues. CDR3 protein: CASSLALLGSHNEQFF. The DNA for the CDR3 is TGCGCCAGCAGCTTGGCCTTACTAGGATCCCACAATGAGCAGTTCTTC.

V gene TRBV5-6 combines with J gene TRBJ2-3; TRBD1 aligns across 9 bases. Trimming cost V 4 bases and J 3 bases; bases outside gene matches: 3. CDR3 size: 14 residues. Germline-derived CDR1 and CDR2 are SGHDT and YYEEEE. CDR3 protein: CASSPGTGTDTQYF. The CDR3 DNA follows: TGTGCCAGCAGCCCGGGGACAGGGACAGATACGCAGTATTTT.

This clone was observed once. The J gene is TRBJ2-2, the V gene TRBV19; 11 bases match TRBD2. Germline V gene data show CDR1 as LNHDA and CDR2 as SQIVND (reference sequence). The length of the CDR3 is 14 residues. After removal of 11 bases from V and 4 bases from J, the junction contained 6 bases not matched to a gene. DNA for the CDR3: TGTGCCGGACGTCTAGCGGGGGGCACCGGGGAGCTGTTTTTT. Residues: CAGRLAGGTGELFF.

The chain links TRBV5-4 to TRBJ2-5; D is unresolved. The J call may be wrong; the DNA end is better matched by TRBJ2-7. The CDR3 totals 15 residues. Germline CDR1 is SGHNT and CDR2 is YYREEE (reference sequence). CDR3 coding DNA: TGTGCCAGCAGCATTTTCCTCGGTTCTCTCCACGAGCAGTACTTC. Its translation: CASSIFLGSLHEQYF.

This clone was counted once. The V call is TRBV7-8, the J call TRBJ2-3, with a possible D match to TRBD2 (6 bases). Germline V gives CDR1 SGHVS, CDR2 FQNEAQ. Trimming cost V 1 base and J 0 bases, with 11 bases left between them. The CDR3 has 16 residues. The DNA of the CDR3 is TGTGCCAGCAGCTTAGATGTCGGGACTAGCACAGATACGCAGTATTTT. Protein: CASSLDVGTSTDTQYF.

This chain links TRBV28 with TRBJ1-4; D unresolved. This CDR3 is built from 12 residues. Germline-derived CDR1 and CDR2 are MDHEN and SYDVKM. The V end lost 6 bases, the J end lost 6 bases, and 8 bases lay between the germline ends. CDR3 loop: CASRAQDEKLFF. CDR3 DNA: TGTGCCAGCAGAGCTCAGGATGAAAAACTGTTTTTT.

This clone was observed a handful of times. The J gene is TRBJ1-2, the V gene TRBV30; no clear D gene. The CDR3 is 14 residues long. V was pared by 3 bases and J by 4 bases, with 15 bases between. Germline CDR1 is GTSNPN and CDR2 is SVGIG (reference sequence). The CDR3, as DNA: TGTGCCTGGAGAGACATGGGAGGGAGCTATGGCTACACCTTC. Residues: CAWRDMGGSYGYTF.

The chain recombines TRBV7-2 with TRBJ2-2, with TRBD2 identical over 15 bases. Germline values: CDR1 SGHTA, CDR2 FQGNSA. This CDR3 is 17 amino acids long. The J segment lost 5 bases and the V segment lost 2 bases, leaving 3 bases of the junction unmatched. The CDR3 coding sequence is TGTGCCAGCAGCTTACCGGGACTAGCGGGAGGTACCGGGGAGCTGTTTTTT. This encodes CASSLPGLAGGTGELFF.

The chain uses TRBV5-1 and TRBJ1-1; tentatively, D is TRBD1 (5 bases). Deletions cut 0 bases from V and 0 bases from J, with 9 bases between. The CDR3 extends over 15 amino acids. Germline V gene sequence: CDR1 SGHRS, CDR2 YFSETQ. The CDR3 loop reads CASSLGAGMNTEAFF. The CDR3, as DNA: TGCGCCAGCAGCTTGGGCGCAGGGATGAACACTGAAGCTTTCTTT.

J is TRBJ2-2 and V is TRBV9, with a weak D call TRBD1 (5 bases). This CDR3 comprises 15 residues. Looked up from germline, CDR1 is SGDLS and CDR2 is YYNGEE. The V gene lost 2 bases and the J gene lost 6 bases, with 14 bases spanning the gap. In DNA, the CDR3 is TGTGCCAGCAGCGTCTTACAGGACGGCTCCGGGGAGCTGTTTTTT. It translates to CASSVLQDGSGELFF.

The chain has TRBV7-9 and TRBJ1-6; D call uncertain. Germline CDR1 SEHNR, CDR2 FQNEAQ (reference sequence). Deletions cut 2 bases from V and 10 bases from J, with 12 bases between. This CDR3 has 14 residues. CDR3 sequence: CASSLLPPRSPLHF. The CDR3 region has the DNA TGTGCCAGCAGCTTACTCCCCCCCCGGTCACCCCTCCACTTT.

The chain uses TRBV6-5 and TRBJ1-5, with 8 bases identical to TRBD1. Germline lookup yields CDR1 MNHEY and CDR2 SVGAGI. V was pared by 6 bases and J by 6 bases, with 10 bases of the junction left unmatched. There are 15 residues in the CDR3. Written as DNA, the CDR3 is TGTGCCAGCAGCCCTCAGACAGGGGCCGGTCAGCCCCAGCATTTT. The encoded protein is CASSPQTGAGQPQHF.

The V call is TRBV11-2, the J call TRBJ1-6, with TRBD1 as a possible D gene (6 bases). The CDR3 covers 14 residues. Trimming left V 5 bases short and J 13 bases short, with 18 bases between. CDR1 is SGHAT and CDR2 is FQNNGV in the germline V gene. The CDR3 sequence is CASSEQGPEAPLHF. The CDR3 coding sequence is TGTGCCAGCAGCGAACAGGGACCGGAGGCTCCCCTCCACTTT.

This sequence joins TRBV21-1 and TRBJ2-3; TRBD2, the table's D call, lacks a check against the DNA. TRBV21-1 corresponds to a pseudogene. The CDR3 is made up of 17 amino acids. The CDR3 region is CASSNGASGLSTDTQYF. CDR3 nucleotides: TGTGCCAGCAGCAATGGGGCTAGCGGGCTCAGCACAGATACGCAGTATTTT.

The count of this clone is one. The gene calls are TRBV6-6 and TRBJ2-7; possible D gene TRBD1, 6 bases. CDR1 is MNHNY, CDR2 SVGAGI, per germline (reference sequence). The CDR3 spans 15 residues. V lost 2 bases and J 0 bases, leaving 11 bases between the germline ends. The CDR3 bases are TGTGCCAGCAGTTACCCTAGGGGGTCCTCCTACGAGCAGTACTTC. This sequence encodes CASSYPRGSSYEQYF.

The rearrangement joins TRBV2 to TRBJ1-1; D call uncertain. Germline values: CDR1 SNHLY, CDR2 FYNNEI. V gave up 4 bases and J gave up 11 bases, with 17 bases separating them. This CDR3 contains 13 residues. CDR3 DNA sequence: TGTGCCAGCAGTGTGTACAATTCTCAGTCGGCTTTCTTT. Translation gives CASSVYNSQSAFF.

The chain recombines TRBV6-5 with TRBJ1-4; a weak D match, TRBD1 (6 bases). Trimming removed 6 bases from V and 7 bases from J, with 15 bases in between. Germline V gene sequence: CDR1 MNHEY, CDR2 SVGAGI. This CDR3 region has 14 residues. The CDR3 is CASSGQPRSEKLFF. The CDR3 nucleotides read TGTGCCAGCAGCGGACAGCCTAGGAGTGAAAAACTGTTTTTT.